This T cell receptor (beta chain) comes out of a study of cytomegalovirus exposure and HLA in healthy donors. There are 14 residues in the CDR3. J lost 4 bases, V lost 5 bases, and 4 bases had no gene match. Germline CDR1 and CDR2: LGHNA and YSLEER. Study-wide results and caveats: It was fewer than 200 TCR beta chains that were listed as cytomegalovirus-associated. Most CMV-associated TCR beta chains appeared HLA-restricted in a later analysis.

PCR primers comprised 60 Vbeta and 13 Jbeta primers. Sequencing used immunoSEQ multiplex PCR; TCRdb keeps in-frame clones, though not all of them. In the table there are some 140,000 clones, 79% of which are singletons. In the case of this clone: Its antigen is as yet unknown.

This TCR was recovered from a man younger than 35 in good health and CMV-seronegative. The sequenced material came from PBMCs. V gene TRBV4-3 combines with J gene TRBJ1-2, with 10 positions matching TRBD1. Here the CDR3 reads CASSSTGGGYGYTF. The CDR3 coding sequence is TGCGCCAGCAGCTCGACAGGGGGCGGCTATGGCTACACCTTC.